A single sample gave rise to the 25 T cell receptor beta chains below, sequenced in a study of blood T cell repertoires in COVID-19. Produced via immunoSEQ multiplex PCR; TCRdb's table is partial and in-frame only. The sample consists of approximately 280,000 clones, around 85% of them appearing once. The sample comprised PBMCs or T cells enriched from blood (not recorded which). These TCRs come from a woman in her thirties or forties who had recovered from COVID-19.

The rearrangement links TRBV20-1 to TRBJ2-7, with TRBD2 as a possible D gene (6 bases). Germline CDR1 reads DFQATT; CDR2 reads SNEGSKA (reference sequence). V lost 4 bases, J lost 6 bases, and 10 bases lay in between. The CDR3 runs to 11 residues. CDR3 in amino acids: CSATLRGEQYF. CDR3 nucleotides: TGCAGTGCTACATTGCGGGGCGAGCAGTACTTC.

The chain combines TRBV27 with TRBJ2-7; D gene ambiguous. Trimming removed 4 bases from V and 0 bases from J, with 10 bases in between. The germline V gene encodes CDR1 MNHEY and CDR2 SMNVEV (reference sequence). This CDR3 is 14 amino acids long. CDR3 sequence (DNA): TGTGCCAGCAGTTCCCCGGGTGTCTCCTACGAGCAGTACTTC. Its protein product is CASSSPGVSYEQYF.

The chain employs TRBV4-2 and TRBJ2-1; 7 nucleotides line up with TRBD2. With V trimmed by 1 base and J by 8 bases, 11 bases remained unmatched. The germline gives CDR1 LGHNA, CDR2 YNFKEQ. The CDR3 is 16 amino acids. This CDR3 reads CASSQVAGAKSHEQFF. The DNA for the CDR3 is TGTGCCAGCAGCCAAGTGGCGGGAGCGAAATCGCATGAGCAGTTCTTC.

The V and J genes are TRBV7-2 and TRBJ2-1; 9 bases agree with TRBD1. Germline loops: CDR1 SGHTA, CDR2 FQGNSA. The ends lost 4 bases at V and 5 bases at J; junction bases unmatched: 12. The CDR3 is 17 amino acids. The CDR3 loop reads CASSSQTGGSANNEQFF. The DNA of the CDR3 is TGTGCCAGCAGCTCACAGACAGGGGGGTCAGCTAACAATGAGCAGTTCTTC.

The rearrangement uses TRBV2 and TRBJ1-4; TRBD1 matches 7 bases. This CDR3 has 15 amino acids. V was clipped by 4 bases and J by 1 base; unmatched bases: 3. Germline lookup yields CDR1 SNHLY and CDR2 FYNNEI. CDR3 in amino acids: CASSVRQGTNEKLFF. The CDR3 DNA reads TGTGCCAGCAGTGTAAGACAGGGAACTAATGAAAAACTGTTTTTT.

This chain joins TRBV5-1 and TRBJ2-3; possible D gene TRBD1, 5 bases. The V and J ends lost 1 base and 5 bases respectively, with 8 bases between them. CDR1 and CDR2 (germline): SGHRS, YFSETQ. The CDR3 contains 13 residues. This chain's CDR3 is CASSLRQRDTQYF. In DNA form, the CDR3 reads TGCGCCAGCAGCTTGAGACAGAGAGATACGCAGTATTTT.

This clone was seen more than once but under ten times. The V call is TRBV9, the J call TRBJ2-5; 10 bases are shared with TRBD2. Germline V gene sequence: CDR1 SGDLS, CDR2 YYNGEE. This CDR3 region has 17 residues. J was trimmed by 5 bases and V by 0 bases; bases with no gene match: 10. The CDR3 DNA is TGTGCCAGCAGCGTAGCCCCCCTAGCGGGAGCCGGGGAGACCCAGTACTTC. Translated: CASSVAPLAGAGETQYF.

V gene TRBV11-3 combines with J gene TRBJ2-7; D is perhaps TRBD2 (5 bases). V was cut by 5 bases and J by 4 bases, with 9 bases left in between. CDR3 length equals 12 residues. Germline CDR1 SGHNT, CDR2 YENEEA. The CDR3 region is CASSESGYEQYF. As DNA, the CDR3 is TGTGCCAGCAGCGAAAGCGGTTACGAGCAGTACTTC.

V is TRBV30 and J is TRBJ2-5, with D possibly being TRBD2 (6 bases). CDR3 length equals 15 residues. Per the germline V gene, CDR1 is GTSNPN and CDR2 is SVGIG (reference sequence). V lost 5 bases, J lost 2 bases, and 18 bases lay in between. CDR3 coding DNA: TGTGCCTGGGCCCTAGGGGTTGGGACTCAAGAGACCCAGTACTTC. Amino acid sequence: CAWALGVGTQETQYF.

The chain joins TRBV7-9 to TRBJ1-1; TRBD1 matches 10 bases. Germline loops: CDR1 SEHNR, CDR2 FQNEAQ (reference sequence). With V trimmed by 6 bases and J by 1 base, 8 bases remained unmatched. This CDR3 is 16 amino acids long. The CDR3 DNA sequence: TGTGCCAGCAGTGCCGGGACAGGGGATTGGAACACTGAAGCTTTCTTT. It encodes CASSAGTGDWNTEAFF. Together with reference TRBV7-9 and TRBJ1-1, the CDR3 gives the full variable domain: DTGVSQNPRHKITKRGQNVTFRCDPISEHNRLYWYRQTLGQGPEFLTYFQNEAQLEKSRLLSDRFSAERPKGSFSTLEIQRTEQGDSAMYLCASSAGTGDWNTEAFFGQGTRLTVV.

The chain uses TRBV27 and TRBJ2-2, with TRBD2 matching over 10 bases. CDR1 is MNHEY, CDR2 SMNVEV, per germline (reference sequence). V trimming: 8 bases; J trimming: 4 bases; junction bases outside the gene matches: 4. This CDR3 comprises 14 residues. CDR3 DNA: TGTGCCAGCGGTAGCGGGAGGAGCACCGGGGAGCTGTTTTTT. This translates into CASGSGRSTGELFF.

This clone appeared many times. This chain links TRBV1 with TRBJ2-7; the D call of TRBD2 is as the table states it, not checked on the DNA. TRBV1 is listed as a pseudogene. CDR3 length: 16 amino acids. CDR3 nucleotide sequence: TGCACCAGCAGCCAACGGACTAGCGGGAGGGCCGGGGAGCAGTACTTC. Residues: CTSSQRTSGRAGEQYF.

This clone was observed a single time. The V gene is TRBV6-5, the J gene TRBJ2-5; tentatively, D is TRBD1 (5 bases). Between the trimmed V and J ends, which lost 5 bases and 4 bases, there was a span of 14 bases. Germline loops: CDR1 MNHEY, CDR2 SVGAGI. This CDR3 is built from 14 residues. CDR3 region: CASSRTRVRETQYF. The DNA of the CDR3 is TGTGCCAGCAGTCGTACCAGGGTGAGAGAGACCCAGTACTTC.

The chain combines TRBV5-1 with TRBJ1-1, with TRBD1 identical over 8 bases. The V gene end was trimmed by 0 bases and the J gene end by 8 bases; junction bases not matched to a gene: 3. The germline V gene has CDR1 SGHRS and CDR2 YFSETQ. This CDR3 has 13 amino acids. As DNA, the CDR3 is TGCGCCAGCAGCTTGGCGACAGGGGCCGAAGCTTTCTTT. It translates to CASSLATGAEAFF.

The genes are TRBV24-1 and TRBJ2-1, with 11 bases lining up with TRBD2. Unmatched junction bases numbered 9, after V lost 1 base and J lost 8 bases. CDR3 size: 17 residues. The germline V gene encodes CDR1 KGHDR and CDR2 SFDVKD. The DNA for the CDR3 is TGTGCCACCAGTGATTTACCCACTAGCGGGAGTACGGATGAGCAGTTCTTC. It specifies CATSDLPTSGSTDEQFF.

CDR3 DNA: TGCGCCAGCAGCTTGGGCTGGGGACAGGGGGCCACGGGGACCCAGTACTTC. This translates into CASSLGWGQGATGTQYF. The chain couples TRBV5-1 to TRBJ2-5, with 12 bases aligning to TRBD1. The CDR3 is 17 residues long. CDR1 is SGHRS and CDR2 is YFSETQ in the germline V gene. With 0 bases clipped from V and 7 bases from J, the junction kept 10 bases outside the gene matches.

This CDR3 is CATSERSGTGDSETQYF. In DNA, the CDR3 is TGTGCCACCAGTGAGCGATCCGGGACAGGAGATTCCGAGACCCAGTACTTC. The chain joins TRBV24-1 to TRBJ2-5, with TRBD1 matching over 8 bases. The CDR3 extends over 17 amino acids. V dropped 4 bases and J dropped 5; count of bases not matched to a gene: 14. Germline values: CDR1 KGHDR, CDR2 SFDVKD.

The V call is TRBV27, the J call TRBJ1-6; D gene unclear. This CDR3 contains 16 residues. Trimming cost V 3 bases and J 0 bases, with 9 bases left between them. Germline CDR1 MNHEY, CDR2 SMNVEV (reference sequence). DNA for the CDR3: TGTGCCAGCAGTTTGAGGCTGAGCTCCTATAATTCACCCCTCCACTTT. Translating it yields CASSLRLSSYNSPLHF.

The J gene is TRBJ2-1, the V gene TRBV7-9; 10 bases match TRBD2. Germline V gene lookup returns CDR1 SEHNR and CDR2 FQNEAQ (reference sequence). The CDR3 contains 16 residues. Losses at the gene ends were 4 bases for V and 4 bases for J; bases not matched to a gene: 7. CDR3: CASSSPLAGPYNEQFF. The CDR3, as DNA: TGTGCCAGCAGCTCTCCACTAGCGGGACCTTACAATGAGCAGTTCTTC.

The genes are TRBV19 and TRBJ1-6; weak D call: TRBD1 (6 bases). This CDR3 is built from 15 residues. Deletions cut 6 bases from V and 6 bases from J, with 15 bases between. CDR1 is LNHDA, CDR2 SQIVND, per germline (reference sequence). The CDR3 coding sequence is TGTGCCAGTAGCTCAGGGGCTGCTGGTAATTCACCCCTCCACTTT. Residues: CASSSGAAGNSPLHF.

The rearrangement uses TRBV14 and TRBJ1-6, with D tentatively TRBD1 (5 bases). With 4 bases removed from V and 10 bases from J, the gap between germline ends came to 11 bases. This CDR3 spans 13 amino acids. Germline CDR1 SGHDN, CDR2 FVKESK. In nucleotides, the CDR3 is TGTGCCAGCAGCCGGGGAGGGACGTCACCCCTCCACTTT. Protein: CASSRGGTSPLHF.

This clone is a singleton in its sample. The gene calls are TRBV5-1 and TRBJ2-7, with TRBD2 matching over 7 bases. This CDR3 region has 16 residues. Germline loops: CDR1 SGHRS, CDR2 YFSETQ. The V and J ends lost 2 bases and 5 bases, in that order; junction bases with no gene match: 13. For the CDR3, the DNA is TGCGCCAGCAGCTTCGACCGGGTAGCGGGTGGAAACGAGCAGTACTTC. The encoded protein is CASSFDRVAGGNEQYF.

The DNA for the CDR3 is TGTGCCAGCACCTCAGGATTCGGGCTAGCGGGAGGGGACCAGTACTTC. This translates into CASTSGFGLAGGDQYF. The chain combines TRBV25-1 with TRBJ2-5, with TRBD2 matching 12 bases. CDR3 length: 16 amino acids. V lost 7 bases to trimming and J lost 10 bases; unmatched junction nucleotides: 16. In germline, CDR1 is MGHDK, CDR2 SYGVNS.

This clone was detected once. This chain joins TRBV18 and TRBJ1-5, with TRBD1 as a possible D gene (5 bases). Trimming pared 6 bases from V and 6 bases from J, leaving 15 bases between. This CDR3 has 14 residues. From germline, CDR1 is KGHSH and CDR2 LQKENI. CDR3: CASSPGTTGQPQHF. The CDR3 DNA is TGTGCCAGCTCGCCCGGGACTACGGGTCAGCCCCAGCATTTT.

The chain has TRBV20-1 and TRBJ1-2; D gene ambiguous. There are 11 residues in the CDR3. The V and J ends lost 4 bases and 3 bases respectively, with 6 bases between them. Germline CDR1 is DFQATT and CDR2 is SNEGSKA (reference sequence). The CDR3 DNA is TGCAGTGCTATGGAGTACTATGGCTACACCTTC. This translates into CSAMEYYGYTF.